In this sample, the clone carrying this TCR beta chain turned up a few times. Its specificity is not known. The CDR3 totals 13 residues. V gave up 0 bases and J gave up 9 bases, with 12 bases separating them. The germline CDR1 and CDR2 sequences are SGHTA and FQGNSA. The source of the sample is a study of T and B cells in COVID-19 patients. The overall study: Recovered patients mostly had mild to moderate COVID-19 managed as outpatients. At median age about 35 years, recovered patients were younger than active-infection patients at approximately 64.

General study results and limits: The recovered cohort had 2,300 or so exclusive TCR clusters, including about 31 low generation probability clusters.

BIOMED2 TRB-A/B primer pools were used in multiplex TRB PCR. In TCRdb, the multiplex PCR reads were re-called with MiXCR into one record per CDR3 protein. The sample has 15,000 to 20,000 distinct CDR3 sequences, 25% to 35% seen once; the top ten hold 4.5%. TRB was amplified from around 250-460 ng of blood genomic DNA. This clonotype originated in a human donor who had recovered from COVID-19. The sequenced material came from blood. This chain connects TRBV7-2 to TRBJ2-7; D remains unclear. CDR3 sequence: CASSLALRQGQYF. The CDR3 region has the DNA TGTGCCAGCAGCTTAGCTCTCCGGCAAGGGCAGTACTTC.